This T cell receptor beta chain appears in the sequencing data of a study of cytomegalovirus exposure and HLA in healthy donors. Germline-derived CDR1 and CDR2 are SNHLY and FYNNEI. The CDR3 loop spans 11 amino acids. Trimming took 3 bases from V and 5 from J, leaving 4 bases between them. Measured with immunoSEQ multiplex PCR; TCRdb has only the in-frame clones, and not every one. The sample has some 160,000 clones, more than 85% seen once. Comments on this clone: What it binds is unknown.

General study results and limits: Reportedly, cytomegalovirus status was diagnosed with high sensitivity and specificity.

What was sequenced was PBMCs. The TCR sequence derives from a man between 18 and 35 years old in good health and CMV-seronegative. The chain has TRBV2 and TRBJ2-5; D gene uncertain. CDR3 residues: CASSERETQYF. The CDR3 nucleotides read TGTGCCAGCAGTGAGCGGGAGACCCAGTACTTC.